Following are 5 T cell receptor beta chains from one sample sequenced in a study of T cell responses to AZD1222 COVID-19 vaccine (dated by TCRdb to the early 2020s). The library was built by means of the immunoSEQ multiplex PCR assay. TCRdb stores this immuneACCESS table with in-frame sequences only. Part of the clones is absent; in the studies checked, under half of the shortfall reflects unresolved V genes, and no reason is known for the rest. The sample table records around 180,000 clones; 90% to 95% of these occur just once. The ten largest account for 1.6% of the sample. The time point label of this sample denotes: about 28 days (+/-7) after the second vaccine dose. This sample comprised peripheral blood, obtained 28 days after the second AZD1222 dose. The receptors stem from an adult who received the AZD1222 COVID-19 vaccine.

The chain carries TRBV30 and TRBJ1-3; 9 bases map to TRBD1. The CDR3 has 12 residues. The germline gives CDR1 GTSNPN, CDR2 SVGIG (reference sequence). V dropped 5 bases and J dropped 4; count of bases not matched to a gene: 0. CDR3 in amino acids: CAWGQGGNTIYF. In DNA, the CDR3 is TGTGCCTGGGGACAGGGGGGAAACACCATATATTTT.

V usage is TRBV29-1 and J usage is TRBJ2-2, with TRBD2 identical over 10 bases. There are 15 residues in the CDR3. Per germline, CDR1 SQVTM and CDR2 ANQGSEA. Trimming took 1 base from V and 8 from J; bases not matched to a gene: 7. The CDR3 loop is CSVEVGLAGGGELFF. The CDR3 region has the DNA TGCAGCGTTGAAGTGGGTTTAGCGGGAGGAGGGGAGCTGTTTTTT.

The rearrangement uses TRBV4-1 and TRBJ2-1, with 12 positions matching TRBD2. After removal of 3 bases from V and 7 bases from J, the junction contained 10 bases not matched to a gene. The CDR3 contains 17 residues. Germline V lookup: CDR1 MGHRA, CDR2 YSYEKL. CDR3 region: CASSHPGLAGPINEQFF. CDR3 bases: TGCGCCAGCAGCCACCCCGGACTAGCGGGACCTATTAATGAGCAGTTCTTC.

This sequence joins TRBV2 and TRBJ1-3; weak D call: TRBD1 (6 bases). CDR1 SNHLY and CDR2 FYNNEI come from the germline V gene. The V gene lost 5 bases and the J gene lost 1 base, with 9 bases spanning the gap. This CDR3 region has 14 residues. The CDR3: CASSTGTSGNTIYF. The CDR3 coding sequence is TGTGCCAGCAGTACCGGGACATCTGGAAACACCATATATTTT.

V gene TRBV7-2 combines with J gene TRBJ1-3; perhaps TRBD1 as D (6 bases). CDR1 and CDR2 from the germline V gene are SGHTA and FQGNSA. The CDR3 consists of 15 residues. The V end lost 5 bases, the J end lost 4 bases, and 15 bases lay between the germline ends. This CDR3 reads CASSVQGSEGNTIYF. CDR3 DNA: TGTGCCAGCAGCGTACAGGGTTCCGAAGGAAACACCATATATTTT.